This T cell receptor (beta chain) was captured in a study of OX40 agonist ivuxolimab in advanced cancers. Study summary: Subjects had a mean age of about 61 years, with a range of about 23 to 79; almost 85% were male.

The table came from immunoSEQ multiplex PCR; TCRdb's copy has only in-frame clones and leaves some out. Of about 74,000 clones in the sample, 84% were seen once. The germline V gene encodes CDR1 SGHDT and CDR2 YYEEEE. Trimming shortened V by 4 bases and J by 5 bases, and 13 bases separated the two germline ends. The CDR3 has 14 residues. This clonotype originated in an adult with an advanced solid tumor such as melanoma, head and neck, liver or kidney cancer. The rearrangement uses TRBV5-6 and TRBJ1-5, with TRBD1 as a possible D gene (5 bases). The sample in question was CD4+ or CD8+ T cells sorted from blood, obtained in a trial of the OX40 agonist ivuxolimab. The CDR3, as DNA: TGTGCCAGCAGCCTTCTGGGGCATGATCAGCCCCAGCATTTT. Translating gives CASSLLGHDQPQHF.